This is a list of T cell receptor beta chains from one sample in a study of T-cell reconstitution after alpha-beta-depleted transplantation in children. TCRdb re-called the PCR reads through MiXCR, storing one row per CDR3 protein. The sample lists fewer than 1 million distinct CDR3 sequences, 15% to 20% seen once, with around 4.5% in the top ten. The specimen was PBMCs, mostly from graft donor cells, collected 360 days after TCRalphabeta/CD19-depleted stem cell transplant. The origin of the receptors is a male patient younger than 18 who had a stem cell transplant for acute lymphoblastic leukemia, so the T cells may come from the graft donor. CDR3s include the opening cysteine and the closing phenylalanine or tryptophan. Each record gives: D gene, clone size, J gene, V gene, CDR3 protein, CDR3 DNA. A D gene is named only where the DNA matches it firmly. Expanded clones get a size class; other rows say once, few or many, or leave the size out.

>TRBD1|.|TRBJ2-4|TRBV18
CASSTGQAKNIQYF
TGTGCCAGCTCAACGGGACAGGCCAAAAACATTCAGTACTTC
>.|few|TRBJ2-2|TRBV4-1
CASSQLSADTGELFF
TGCGCCAGCAGCCAACTTTCGGCGGACACCGGGGAGCTGTTTTTT
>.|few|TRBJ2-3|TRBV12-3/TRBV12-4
CASGFGVFTDTQYF
TGTGCCAGCGGGTTTGGGGTCTTCACAGATACGCAGTATTTT
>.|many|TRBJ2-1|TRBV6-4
CASSLYWGDEQFF
TGTGCCAGCAGTTTGTATTGGGGGGATGAGCAGTTCTTC
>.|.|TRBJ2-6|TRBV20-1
CSARDGTSLTGANVLTF
TGCAGTGCTAGGGACGGGACATCACTTACTGGGGCCAACGTCCTGACTTTC
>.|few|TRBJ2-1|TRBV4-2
CASSQEGGWQRVGEQFF
TGTGCCAGCAGCCAAGAAGGGGGTTGGCAGCGGGTGGGTGAGCAGTTCTTC
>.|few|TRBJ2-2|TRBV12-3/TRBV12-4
CAVSGTPNTGELFF
TGTGCCGTATCCGGGACCCCGAACACCGGGGAGCTGTTTTTT
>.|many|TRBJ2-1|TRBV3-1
CASSLLAGTVNNEQFF
TGTGCCAGCAGCCTCCTGGCCGGGACGGTTAACAATGAGCAGTTCTTC
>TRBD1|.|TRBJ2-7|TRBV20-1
CSARSGQGVSYEQYF
TGCAGTGCTAGATCAGGACAGGGGGTGTCCTACGAGCAGTACTTC
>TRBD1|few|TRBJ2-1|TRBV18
CASSRPDRGLYEQFF
TGTGCCAGCTCACGGCCGGACAGGGGACTCTATGAGCAGTTCTTC
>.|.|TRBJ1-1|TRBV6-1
CASGAGKNTEAFF
TGTGCCAGCGGTGCAGGGAAGAACACTGAAGCTTTCTTT
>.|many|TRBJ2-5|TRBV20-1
CSAPSGPNQETQYF
TGCAGTGCCCCCTCGGGACCGAACCAAGAGACCCAGTACTTC
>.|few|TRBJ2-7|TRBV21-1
CASSKDFARGGEQYF
TGTGCCAGCAGCAAAGACTTCGCCAGGGGGGGTGAGCAGTACTTC
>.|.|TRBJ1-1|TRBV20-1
CSARERVMNTEAFF
TGCAGTGCTAGAGAAAGGGTTATGAACACTGAAGCTTTCTTT
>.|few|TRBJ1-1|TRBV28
CASSSDIEASF
TGTGCCAGCAGCTCCGACATTGAAGCTTCCTTT
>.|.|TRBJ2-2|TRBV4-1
CASSQERRGELFF
TGCGCCAGCAGCCAAGAGAGAAGAGGGGAGCTGTTTTTT
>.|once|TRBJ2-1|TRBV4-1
CASSQKGGRELGDEQFF
TGCGCCAGCAGCCAAAAGGGGGGGCGGGAGTTAGGCGATGAGCAGTTCTTC
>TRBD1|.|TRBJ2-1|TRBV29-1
CSGQGGYNEQFF
TGCAGCGGACAGGGGGGATACAATGAGCAGTTCTTC
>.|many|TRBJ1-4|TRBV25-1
CASTRQPNEKLFF
TGTGCCAGCACCCGACAGCCTAATGAAAAACTGTTTTTT
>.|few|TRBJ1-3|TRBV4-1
CASSPPLRNGNTIYF
TGCGCCAGCAGCCCCCCCTTGAGGAACGGAAACACCATATATTTT
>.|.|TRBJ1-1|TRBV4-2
CASSPVGTGRPNTEAFF
TGTGCCAGCAGCCCGGTCGGCACGGGCAGGCCGAACACTGAAGCTTTCTTT
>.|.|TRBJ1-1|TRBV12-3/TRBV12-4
CASRATQGVYTEAFF
TGTGCCAGCAGAGCAACTCAGGGAGTGTACACTGAAGCTTTCTTT